The entry below gives a single T cell receptor beta chain sequence along with its context. The data derive from a study of T cell responses to AZD1222 COVID-19 vaccine. Second-dose groups at about 4 or about 12 weeks were pooled. J gave up 6 bases and V 7 bases, and 9 bases lay outside the gene matches. The germline V gene has CDR1 SNHLY and CDR2 FYNNEI. The CDR3 contains 15 residues. Sequencing was performed with immunoSEQ multiplex PCR; in TCRdb, only in-frame clones are kept and a portion is missing. The sample holds tens of thousands of clones, 83% seen once. This specimen was peripheral blood, taken 28 days after the second AZD1222 dose. The receptor was derived from an adult who received the AZD1222 COVID-19 vaccine. This sequence joins TRBV2 and TRBJ1-6; TRBD1 matches 7 bases. CDR3 residues: CASNLQGTGNSPLHF. The CDR3 region has the DNA TGTGCCAGCAATTTACAGGGGACGGGTAATTCACCCCTCCACTTT.